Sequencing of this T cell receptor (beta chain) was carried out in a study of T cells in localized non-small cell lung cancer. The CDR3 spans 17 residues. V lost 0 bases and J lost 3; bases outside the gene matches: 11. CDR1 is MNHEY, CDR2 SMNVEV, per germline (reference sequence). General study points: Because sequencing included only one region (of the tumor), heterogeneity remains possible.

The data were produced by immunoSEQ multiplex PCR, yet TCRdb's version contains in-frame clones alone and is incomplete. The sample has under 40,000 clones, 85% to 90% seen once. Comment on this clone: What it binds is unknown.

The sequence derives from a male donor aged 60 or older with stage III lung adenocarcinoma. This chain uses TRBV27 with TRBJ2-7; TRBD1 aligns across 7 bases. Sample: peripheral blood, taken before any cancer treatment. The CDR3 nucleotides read TGTGCCAGCAGTTTATCGCCCCGACAGGGCACCAGCTACGAGCAGTACTTC. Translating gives CASSLSPRQGTSYEQYF.